The 6 T cell receptor beta chains presented below share a single source sample, sequenced in a study of blood T cell repertoires in COVID-19. Repertoires were generated with immunoSEQ multiplex PCR, while TCRdb's copy carries only in-frame clones and drops some. The repertoire holds 150,000 to 200,000 clones, with 82% as singletons. Input material: peripheral blood. The receptor source for this set is a woman aged 60-70 years with COVID-19, enrolled during active disease.

This clone appeared a few times. The J gene is TRBJ2-3, the V gene TRBV14; D is unclear. From germline, CDR1 is SGHDN and CDR2 FVKESK. The CDR3 has 11 residues. Trimming took 3 bases from V and 4 from J, leaving 2 bases between them. The CDR3 loop is CASSHADTQYF. As DNA, the CDR3 is TGTGCCAGCAGCCACGCAGATACGCAGTATTTT.

This clone was observed a handful of times. This CDR3 is CASSLGGADTQYF. The CDR3 DNA reads as TGTGCCAGTAGCCTAGGGGGGGCAGATACGCAGTATTTT. V is TRBV19 and J is TRBJ2-3, with D perhaps TRBD2 (7 bases). With 6 bases removed from V and 4 bases from J, the gap between germline ends came to 11 bases. The CDR3 has 13 amino acids. CDR1 and CDR2 (germline): LNHDA, SQIVND (reference sequence).

The chain is built from TRBV7-2 and TRBJ2-7; 9 bases agree with TRBD2. Per germline, CDR1 SGHTA and CDR2 FQGNSA. V shed 2 bases, J shed 5 bases, and the junction held 13 bases outside the gene matches. This CDR3 region has 17 residues. CDR3 region: CASSLPTFSGRRNEQYF. The DNA for the CDR3 is TGTGCCAGCAGCTTACCCACCTTTAGCGGGAGACGAAACGAGCAGTACTTC.

J is TRBJ1-2 and V is TRBV28; 7 bases are a match to TRBD1. In germline, CDR1 is MDHEN, CDR2 SYDVKM. This CDR3 is 13 amino acids long. V shed 7 bases and J 2 bases; nucleotides not matched to a gene: 4. The CDR3 loop is CASNAQGNYGYTF. CDR3 sequence (DNA): TGTGCCAGCAATGCACAGGGGAACTATGGCTACACCTTC.

The CDR3 nucleotides are TGCGCCAGCAGCTCGGGACAGGGAGTAGAGACCCAGTACTTC. It encodes CASSSGQGVETQYF. The rearrangement links TRBV5-1 to TRBJ2-5, with 9 bases matching TRBD1. This CDR3 has 14 residues. Germline trimming cut 3 bases from V and 4 bases from J; bases unmatched to any gene: 4. The V gene's germline CDR1 is SGHRS and CDR2 YFSETQ.

Comment on this clone: This sample also contains other DNA sequences that code for the same CDR3. The chain employs TRBV5-1 and TRBJ2-1; 8 nucleotides match TRBD1. The CDR3 is made up of 15 amino acids. With 0 bases clipped from V and 2 bases from J, the junction kept 1 base outside the gene matches. Germline V lookup: CDR1 SGHRS, CDR2 YFSETQ. CDR3 in amino acids: CASSLGQGTYNEQFF. Written as DNA, the CDR3 is TGCGCCAGCAGCTTGGGACAGGGGACCTACAATGAGCAGTTCTTC. The full variable domain, with the rest looked up from reference TRBV5-1 and TRBJ2-1, is KAGVTQTPRYLIKTRGQQVTLSCSPISGHRSVSWYQQTPGQGLQFLFEYFSETQRNKGNFPGRFSGRQFSNSRSEMNVSTLELGDSALYLCASSLGQGTYNEQFFGPGTRLTVL.